This T cell receptor (beta chain) was retrieved from a study of shared T cell receptors in the human thymus. Profiling relied on immunoSEQ multiplex PCR, and the TCRdb table lists in-frame clones only, not all of them. The sample shows 640,000 or so clones, around 87% of them seen only once. The CDR3 runs 14 residues. V was trimmed by 3 bases and J by 9 bases, leaving 16 bases between them. Germline CDR1 SGHRS, CDR2 YFSETQ. In addition, the sample was reused for a study of human thymus T cells. That publication notes: Congenital heart defects were the reason for the corrective surgery that the donors, healthy Finnish infants, were having. Resections from corrective heart surgery provided thymus tissue. Unrelated individuals were reported by related research to share highly overlapping thymic repertoires.

Source material: thymocytes. This chain uses TRBV5-1 with TRBJ2-1, with a possible D match to TRBD1 (5 bases). The receptor comes from a boy younger than two with a congenital heart defect. CDR3 DNA: TGCGCCAGCAGCTGGACCCCTCAGGGTGGTGAGCAGTTCTTC. Its protein product is CASSWTPQGGEQFF.